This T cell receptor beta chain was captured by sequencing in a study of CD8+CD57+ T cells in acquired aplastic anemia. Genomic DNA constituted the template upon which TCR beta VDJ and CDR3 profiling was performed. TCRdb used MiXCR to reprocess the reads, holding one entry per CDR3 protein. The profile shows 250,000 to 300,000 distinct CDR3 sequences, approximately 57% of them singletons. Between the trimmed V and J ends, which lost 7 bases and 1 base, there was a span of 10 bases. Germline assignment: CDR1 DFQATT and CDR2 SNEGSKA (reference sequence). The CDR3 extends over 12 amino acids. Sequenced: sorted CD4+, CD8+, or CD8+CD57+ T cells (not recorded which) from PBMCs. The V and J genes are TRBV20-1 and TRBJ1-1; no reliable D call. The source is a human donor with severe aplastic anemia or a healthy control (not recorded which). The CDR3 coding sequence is TGCAGTGAGAAGGGTGGGAACACTGAAGCTTTCTTT. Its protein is CSEKGGNTEAFF.